Below, one TCR beta chain is given with its context. Antigen: not known. The record originates from a study of cytomegalovirus exposure and HLA in healthy donors. CDR1 and CDR2 from the germline V gene are WNHNN and SYGVQD (reference sequence). The CDR3 consists of 14 residues. The V gene lost 3 bases and the J gene lost 1 base, with 8 bases spanning the gap. Study outcomes and limitations: Associated with HLA alleles at 0.05 false discovery rate in a later analysis were fewer than 20,000 TCR beta sequences.

60 Vbeta and 13 Jbeta primers were used in PCR. Assay: immunoSEQ multiplex PCR; the TCRdb copy retains only in-frame clones and omits some. The sample table includes about 210,000 clones. The receptor was isolated from a woman aged 25 to 39 in good health and CMV-seropositive. Sequences were obtained from PBMCs. The chain carries TRBV10-1 and TRBJ2-3; D ambiguous. CDR3 in DNA: TGCGCCAGCAGTGACGTGGGCGGCACAGATACGCAGTATTTT. Protein sequence: CASSDVGGTDTQYF.